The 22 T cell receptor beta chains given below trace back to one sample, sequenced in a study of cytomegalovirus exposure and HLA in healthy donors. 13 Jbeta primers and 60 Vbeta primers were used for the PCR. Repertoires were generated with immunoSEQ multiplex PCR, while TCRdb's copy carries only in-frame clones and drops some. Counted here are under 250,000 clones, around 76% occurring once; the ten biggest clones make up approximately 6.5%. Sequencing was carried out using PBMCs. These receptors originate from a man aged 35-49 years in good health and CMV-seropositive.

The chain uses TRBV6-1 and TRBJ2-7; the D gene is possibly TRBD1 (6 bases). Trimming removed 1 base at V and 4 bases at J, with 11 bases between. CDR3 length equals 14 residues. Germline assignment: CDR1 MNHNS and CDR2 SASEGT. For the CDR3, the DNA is TGTGCCAGCAGTGAAGTGTCACAGGGATACGAGCAGTACTTC. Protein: CASSEVSQGYEQYF.

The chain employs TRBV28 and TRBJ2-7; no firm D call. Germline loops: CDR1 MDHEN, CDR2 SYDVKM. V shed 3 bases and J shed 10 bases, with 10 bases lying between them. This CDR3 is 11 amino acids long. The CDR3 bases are TGTGCCAGCAGTTTTGCCCAGTCACAGTACTTC. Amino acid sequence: CASSFAQSQYF. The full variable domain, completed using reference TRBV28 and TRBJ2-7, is DVKVTQSSRYLVKRTGEKVFLECVQDMDHENMFWYRQDPGLGLRLIYFSYDVKMKEKGDIPEGYSVSREKKERFSLILESASTNQTSMYLCASSFAQSQYFGPGTRLTVT.

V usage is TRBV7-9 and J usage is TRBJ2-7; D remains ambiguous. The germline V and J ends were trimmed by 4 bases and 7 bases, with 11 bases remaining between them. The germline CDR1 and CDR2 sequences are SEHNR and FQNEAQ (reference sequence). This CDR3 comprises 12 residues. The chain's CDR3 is CASSWAGWEQYV. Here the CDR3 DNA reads TGTGCCAGCAGCTGGGCTGGTTGGGAGCAGTACGTC.

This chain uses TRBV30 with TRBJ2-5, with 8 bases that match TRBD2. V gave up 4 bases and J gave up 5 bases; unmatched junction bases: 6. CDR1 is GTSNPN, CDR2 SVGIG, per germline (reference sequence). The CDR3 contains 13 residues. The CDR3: CAWKAGVWETQYF. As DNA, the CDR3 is TGTGCCTGGAAAGCGGGAGTTTGGGAGACCCAGTACTTC.

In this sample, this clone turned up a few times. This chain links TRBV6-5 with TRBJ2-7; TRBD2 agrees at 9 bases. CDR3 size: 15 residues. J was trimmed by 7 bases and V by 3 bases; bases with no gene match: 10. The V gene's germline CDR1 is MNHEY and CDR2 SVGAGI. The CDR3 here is CASSYRPGLAWEQYF. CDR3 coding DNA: TGTGCCAGCAGTTATCGGCCGGGACTAGCATGGGAGCAGTACTTC.

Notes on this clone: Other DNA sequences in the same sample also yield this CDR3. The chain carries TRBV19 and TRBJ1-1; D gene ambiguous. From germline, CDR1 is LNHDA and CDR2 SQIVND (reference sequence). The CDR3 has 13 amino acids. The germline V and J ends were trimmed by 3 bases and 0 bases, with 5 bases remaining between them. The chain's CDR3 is CASSMRLNTEAFF. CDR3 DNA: TGTGCCAGTAGTATGCGGCTGAACACTGAAGCTTTCTTT.

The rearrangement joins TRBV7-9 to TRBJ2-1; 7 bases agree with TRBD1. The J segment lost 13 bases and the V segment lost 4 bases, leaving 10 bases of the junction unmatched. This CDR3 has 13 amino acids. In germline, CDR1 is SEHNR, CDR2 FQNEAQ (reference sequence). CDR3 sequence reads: CASSSGTAIYQFF. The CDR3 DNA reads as TGTGCCAGCAGCTCTGGGACAGCTATATATCAGTTCTTC. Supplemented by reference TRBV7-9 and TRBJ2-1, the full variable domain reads DTGVSQNPRHKITKRGQNVTFRCDPISEHNRLYWYRQTLGQGPEFLTYFQNEAQLEKSRLLSDRFSAERPKGSFSTLEIQRTEQGDSAMYLCASSSGTAIYQFFGPGTRLTVL.

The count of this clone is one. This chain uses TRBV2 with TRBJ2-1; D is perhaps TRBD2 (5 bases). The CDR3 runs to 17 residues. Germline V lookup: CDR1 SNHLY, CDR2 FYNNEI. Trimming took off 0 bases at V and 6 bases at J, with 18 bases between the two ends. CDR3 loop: CASSEALRASRSNEQFF. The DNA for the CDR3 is TGTGCCAGCAGTGAAGCGCTTCGGGCTAGCAGATCCAATGAGCAGTTCTTC.

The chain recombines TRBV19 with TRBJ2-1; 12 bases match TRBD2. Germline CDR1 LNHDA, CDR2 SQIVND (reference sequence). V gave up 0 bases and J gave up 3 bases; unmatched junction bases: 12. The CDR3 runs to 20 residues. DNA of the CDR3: TGTGCCAGTAGTATAGATCGGCTAGCGGGAGGGAGGGACTTCTACAATGAGCAGTTCTTC. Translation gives CASSIDRLAGGRDFYNEQFF.

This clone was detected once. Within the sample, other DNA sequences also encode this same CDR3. CDR3 residues: CASSYGALNTEAFF. CDR3 in DNA: TGTGCCAGCAGCTACGGGGCGCTGAACACTGAAGCTTTCTTT. The V call is TRBV6-6, the J call TRBJ1-1; maybe TRBD1 (5 bases). This CDR3 region has 14 residues. Germline V gene sequence: CDR1 MNHNY, CDR2 SVGAGI (reference sequence). V was shortened by 6 bases and J by 0 bases, with 11 bases between the two germline ends.

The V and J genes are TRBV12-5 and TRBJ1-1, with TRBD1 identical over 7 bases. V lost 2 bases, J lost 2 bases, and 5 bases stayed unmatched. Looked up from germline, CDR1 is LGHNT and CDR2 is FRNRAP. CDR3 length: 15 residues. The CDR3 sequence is CASGLPGQLNTEAFF. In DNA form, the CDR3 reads TGTGCTAGTGGTTTGCCGGGACAGCTAAACACTGAAGCTTTCTTT. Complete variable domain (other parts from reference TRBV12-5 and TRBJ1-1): DARVTQTPRHKVTEMGQEVTMRCQPILGHNTVFWYRQTMMQGLELLAYFRNRAPLDDSGMPKDRFSAEMPDATLATLKIQPSEPRDSAVYFCASGLPGQLNTEAFFGQGTRLTVV.

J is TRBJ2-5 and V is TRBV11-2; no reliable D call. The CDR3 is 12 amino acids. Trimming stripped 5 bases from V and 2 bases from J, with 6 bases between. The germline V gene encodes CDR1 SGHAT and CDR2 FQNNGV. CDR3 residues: CASSPQQETQYF. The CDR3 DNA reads TGTGCCAGCAGCCCCCAACAAGAGACCCAGTACTTC.

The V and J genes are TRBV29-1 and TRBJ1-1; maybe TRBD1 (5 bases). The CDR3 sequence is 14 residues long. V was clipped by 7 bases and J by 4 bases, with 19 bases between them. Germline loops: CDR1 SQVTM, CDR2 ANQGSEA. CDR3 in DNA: TGCAGCGCCAGCCGGGGCAACGGGGGCACTGAAGCTTTCTTT. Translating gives CSASRGNGGTEAFF.

The DNA of the CDR3 is TGCGCCAGCAGCGCCGGGACAGGGGGCCCCGAGCAGTACTTC. Protein sequence: CASSAGTGGPEQYF. V gene TRBV5-1 combines with J gene TRBJ2-7; 12 bases agree with TRBD1. Per the germline V gene, CDR1 is SGHRS and CDR2 is YFSETQ. CDR3 size: 14 residues. V was pared by 4 bases and J by 6 bases, with 5 bases of the junction left unmatched.

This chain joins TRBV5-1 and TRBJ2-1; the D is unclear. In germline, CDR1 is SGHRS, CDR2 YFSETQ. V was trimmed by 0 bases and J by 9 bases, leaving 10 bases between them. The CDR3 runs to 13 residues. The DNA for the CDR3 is TGCGCCAGCAGCTTGGCGGTAGCTAGTGAGCAGTTCTTC. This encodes CASSLAVASEQFF. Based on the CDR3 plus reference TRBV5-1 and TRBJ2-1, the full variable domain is KAGVTQTPRYLIKTRGQQVTLSCSPISGHRSVSWYQQTPGQGLQFLFEYFSETQRNKGNFPGRFSGRQFSNSRSEMNVSTLELGDSALYLCASSLAVASEQFFGPGTRLTVL.

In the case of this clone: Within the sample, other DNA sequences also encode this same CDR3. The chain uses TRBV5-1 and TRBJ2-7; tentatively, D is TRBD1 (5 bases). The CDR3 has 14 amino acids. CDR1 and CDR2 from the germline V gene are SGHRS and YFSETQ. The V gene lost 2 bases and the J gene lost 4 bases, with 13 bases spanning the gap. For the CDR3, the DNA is TGCGCCAGCAGCTTAGGGCAGGGCGCTTACGAGCAGTACTTC. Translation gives CASSLGQGAYEQYF.

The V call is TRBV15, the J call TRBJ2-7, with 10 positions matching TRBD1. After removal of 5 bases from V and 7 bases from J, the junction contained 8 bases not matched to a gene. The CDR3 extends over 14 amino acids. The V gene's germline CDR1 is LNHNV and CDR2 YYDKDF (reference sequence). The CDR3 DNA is TGTGCCACCAGCTTTGACAGGGGGCATGGGGAGCAGTACTTC. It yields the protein CATSFDRGHGEQYF.

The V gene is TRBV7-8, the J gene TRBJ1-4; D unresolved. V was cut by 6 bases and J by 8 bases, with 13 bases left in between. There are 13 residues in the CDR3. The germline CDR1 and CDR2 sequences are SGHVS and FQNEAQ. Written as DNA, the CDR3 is TGTGCCAGCAGGCCCAGGTTCCGGGAAAAACTGTTTTTT. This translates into CASRPRFREKLFF.

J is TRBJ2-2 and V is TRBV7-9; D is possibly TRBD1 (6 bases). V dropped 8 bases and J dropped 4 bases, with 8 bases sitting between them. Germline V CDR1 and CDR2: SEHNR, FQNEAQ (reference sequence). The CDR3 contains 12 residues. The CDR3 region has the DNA TGTGCCAGCCTAGGGGGCACCGGGGAGCTGTTTTTT. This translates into CASLGGTGELFF.

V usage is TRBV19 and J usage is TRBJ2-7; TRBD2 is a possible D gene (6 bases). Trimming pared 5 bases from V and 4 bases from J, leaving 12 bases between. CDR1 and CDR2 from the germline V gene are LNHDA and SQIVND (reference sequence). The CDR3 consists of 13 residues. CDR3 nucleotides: TGTGCCAGTAGTGGTTTGCGGGGTTACGAGCAGTACTTC. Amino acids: CASSGLRGYEQYF.

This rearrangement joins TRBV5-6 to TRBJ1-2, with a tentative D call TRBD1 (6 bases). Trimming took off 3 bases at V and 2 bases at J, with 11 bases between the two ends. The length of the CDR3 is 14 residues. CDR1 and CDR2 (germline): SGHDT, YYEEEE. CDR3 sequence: CASSWEQGNYGYTF. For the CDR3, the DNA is TGTGCCAGCAGCTGGGAACAGGGCAACTATGGCTACACCTTC.

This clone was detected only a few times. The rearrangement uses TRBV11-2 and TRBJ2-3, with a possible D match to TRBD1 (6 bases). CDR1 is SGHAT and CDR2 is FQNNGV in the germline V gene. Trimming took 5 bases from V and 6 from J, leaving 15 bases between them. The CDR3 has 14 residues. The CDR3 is CASSPDRTPDTQYF. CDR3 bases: TGTGCCAGCAGCCCCGACAGGACCCCGGATACGCAGTATTTT.